This T cell receptor (beta chain) was found in a study of regulatory T cells in long-lasting Graves disease. As for the study in general: Persistent Graves' disease required over 5 years of antithyroid drugs and positive TSH receptor antibodies. General study findings and limits: Whereas new patients shared about a thousand public clonotypes, persistent patients shared more, at under 3,500. Graves' patients with persistent disease showed TCR diversity lower than patients newly diagnosed.

About this clonotype itself: Its target is not known.

Time point described: persistent/refractory GD, antithyroid drugs over 5 years with positive TRAb. Construction of the TCR library relied on RNA isolated from PBMCs. To make TCR beta libraries, researchers used iRepertoire HTBI primers and Arm-PCR of CDR3 regions. TCRdb ran MiXCR on the multiplex PCR reads and lists one entry per CDR3 protein. Here the sample spans over 350,000 distinct CDR3 sequences, less than 25% being singletons. The material sequenced was peripheral blood mononuclear cells (PBMCs), taken when the disease was refractory, from a patient treated with antithyroid drugs. The clonotype comes from a female donor with Graves disease.

The CDR3 sequence is CASSDPRAGAEAFF. The DNA for the CDR3 is TGTGCCAGCAGTGACCCTAGGGCTGGGGCTGAAGCTTTCTTT. The rearrangement uses TRBV25-1 and TRBJ1-1; D is ambiguous. CDR1 is MGHDK, CDR2 SYGVNS, per germline. V lost 3 bases and J lost 6, with 14 bases in between. The CDR3 runs to 14 residues.